The rows below give T cell receptor beta chains drawn from one sample of a study of radiotherapy plus CTLA-4 blockade in lung cancer. Assay used: immunoSEQ multiplex PCR; TCRdb lists only in-frame clones, some missing. The sample carries 110,000 or so clones, about four fifths recorded once. Sequencing used peripheral blood, obtained from a patient treated with radiotherapy plus ipilimumab. These receptor sequences come from a human donor with non-small cell lung cancer who had a partial response to radiotherapy plus ipilimumab. The conserved cysteine and the conserved F or W are not part of the CDR3 here. Fields, in order: V gene, clone size, CDR3 protein. The size field is filled for only some rows; it gives once, few, many or a size class.

V gene: TRBV25-1; clone size: -; CDR3 protein: ARPAVLEYYGYT
V gene: TRBV5-5; clone size: -; CDR3 protein: ASSRAFRGGGETQY
V gene: TRBV5-4; clone size: -; CDR3 protein: ASSLGGLTYNEQF
V gene: TRBV9; clone size: -; CDR3 protein: ASSVASPGYGYT
V gene: TRBV6-1; clone size: few; CDR3 protein: ASSFTIYTGELF
V gene: TRBV28; clone size: -; CDR3 protein: ASSLMPGQRSYGYT
V gene: TRBV30; clone size: few; CDR3 protein: AWSRDLGEKLF
V gene: TRBV5-1; clone size: -; CDR3 protein: ASSWGAGELF
V gene: TRBV19; clone size: few; CDR3 protein: ASTQVEGGEQF
V gene: TRBV5-8; clone size: few; CDR3 protein: ASSHTMTGVGQPQH
V gene: TRBV6-5; clone size: few; CDR3 protein: ASTRGRGNSEAF
V gene: TRBV6-1; clone size: -; CDR3 protein: ASALISTDTQY
V gene: TRBV13; clone size: -; CDR3 protein: ASSTDSGSSGNIQY
V gene: TRBV19; clone size: few; CDR3 protein: ASSLDRGGGYT
V gene: TRBV5-1; clone size: -; CDR3 protein: ASSPTGGGGGEKLF
V gene: TRBV29-1; clone size: few; CDR3 protein: SVGLAGLETQY
V gene: TRBV19; clone size: -; CDR3 protein: ASSIHRSLNTEAF
V gene: TRBV6-4; clone size: -; CDR3 protein: ASSVQSSGANVLT
V gene: TRBV7-8; clone size: -; CDR3 protein: ASSRTGRLGYT
V gene: TRBV27; clone size: -; CDR3 protein: ASSLWEGTGVETQY
V gene: TRBV19; clone size: once; CDR3 protein: ASSMAGAGQETQY